These 21 T cell receptor beta chains came from one sample sequenced in a study of brain T cells in children with intractable seizures. The protocol was immunoSEQ multiplex PCR, while the TCRdb copy is restricted to in-frame clones and leaves out a portion. The data hold under 150,000 clones, with roughly 92% observed a single time. This material consisted of peripheral blood, taken at surgery. These receptors came from a boy younger than two with hemimegalencephaly and intractable seizures.

This clone appeared a single time. The chain is built from TRBV19 and TRBJ1-5, with D possibly TRBD1 on 5 matching bases. From germline, CDR1 is LNHDA and CDR2 SQIVND (reference sequence). V was trimmed by 0 bases and J by 5 bases, leaving 17 bases between them. CDR3 length: 17 amino acids. DNA for the CDR3: TGTGCCAGTAGTATAGATAGGAGCCGGGGCTTCTATCAGCCCCAGCATTTT. The encoded protein is CASSIDRSRGFYQPQHF.

V and J are TRBV6-1 and TRBJ1-5; 7 bases are shared with TRBD1. The length of the CDR3 is 19 residues. Germline V gives CDR1 MNHNS, CDR2 SASEGT. The ends lost 4 bases at V and 3 bases at J; junction bases unmatched: 18. In DNA form, the CDR3 reads TGTGCCAGCAGTGCCCAGGGGCAGGGGGGATCTTATGCCAATCAGCCCCAGCATTTT. Encoded protein: CASSAQGQGGSYANQPQHF.

This rearrangement joins TRBV18 to TRBJ2-5; D remains ambiguous. This CDR3 has 15 residues. Trimming cost V 3 bases and J 5 bases, with 16 bases left between them. CDR1 and CDR2 from the germline V gene are KGHSH and LQKENI. CDR3 sequence (DNA): TGTGCCAGCTCACCCTACGGCACAGCCCTGGAGACCCAGTACTTC. Residues: CASSPYGTALETQYF.

CDR3 DNA sequence: TGTGCCAGCAGTGAAGCGACAGGGGGCAGCGAGCAGTACTTC. As protein: CASSEATGGSEQYF. This chain joins TRBV6-1 and TRBJ2-7; 10 nucleotides align to TRBD1. V was pared by 0 bases and J by 6 bases, with 2 bases of the junction left unmatched. Germline CDR1 is MNHNS and CDR2 is SASEGT. The CDR3 totals 14 residues.

This clone showed up just a few times. The rearrangement joins TRBV2 to TRBJ2-5; TRBD1 or TRBD2 may be the D gene (5 bases each). The germline CDR1 and CDR2 sequences are SNHLY and FYNNEI. CDR3 size: 15 residues. Trimming removed 5 bases from V and 9 bases from J, with 22 bases in between. In DNA, the CDR3 is TGTGCCAGCAGTTCTACTCAGACAGCCCCCGGGGCCCAGTACTTC. Protein product: CASSSTQTAPGAQYF.

CDR3 DNA: TGTGCCAGCTCGACGGGTTTTTGGGGGAGGCCCCAGCATTTT. Encoded protein: CASSTGFWGRPQHF. The chain carries TRBV18 and TRBJ1-5; perhaps TRBD1 as D (5 bases). The germline CDR1 and CDR2 sequences are KGHSH and LQKENI. The germline V and J ends were trimmed by 6 bases and 9 bases, with 18 bases remaining between them. This CDR3 comprises 14 residues.

This rearrangement joins TRBV14 to TRBJ2-1, with D perhaps TRBD1 (5 bases). From germline, CDR1 is SGHDN and CDR2 FVKESK. The CDR3 is made up of 16 amino acids. V shed 4 bases and J shed 4 bases, with 17 bases lying between them. This chain's CDR3 is CASSRRTRTKYNEQFF. The CDR3 DNA reads TGTGCCAGCAGCCGCCGGACGAGGACAAAGTACAATGAGCAGTTCTTC.

The gene calls are TRBV4-2 and TRBJ1-6; D might be TRBD1 (5 bases). This CDR3 contains 16 residues. CDR1 LGHNA and CDR2 YNFKEQ come from the germline V gene. The V and J ends lost 0 bases and 4 bases respectively, with 10 bases between them. The CDR3 reads CASSQEGHYYNSPLHF. In nucleotides, the CDR3 is TGTGCCAGCAGCCAAGAGGGGCACTATTATAATTCACCCCTCCACTTT.

The chain couples TRBV7-8 to TRBJ2-7; 7 bases are shared with TRBD2. The V gene's germline CDR1 is SGHVS and CDR2 FQNEAQ. J was trimmed by 0 bases and V by 5 bases; bases with no gene match: 34. CDR3 length: 24 residues. For the CDR3, the DNA is TGTGCCAGCAGCCGGATACTCCCGGGACTATCACTCGTCGGTGATGGCCTCAGCTCCTACGAGCAGTACTTC. Residues: CASSRILPGLSLVGDGLSSYEQYF. Based on the CDR3 plus reference TRBV7-8 and TRBJ2-7, the full variable domain is GAGVSQSPRYKVAKRGQDVALRCDPISGHVSLFWYQQALGQGPEFLTYFQNEAQLDKSGLPSDRFFAERPEGSVSTLKIQRTQQEDSAVYLCASSRILPGLSLVGDGLSSYEQYFGPGTRLTVT.

The chain links TRBV5-1 to TRBJ1-1; D uncertain. The CDR3 runs 14 residues. CDR1 SGHRS and CDR2 YFSETQ come from the germline V gene. V lost 0 bases, J lost 1 base, and 7 bases lay in between. As DNA, the CDR3 is TGCGCCAGCAGCTTGGTCCGGGCGAACACTGAAGCTTTCTTT. Translated, it gives CASSLVRANTEAFF.

J is TRBJ1-1 and V is TRBV7-9; 9 nucleotides align to TRBD1. This CDR3 region has 13 residues. The J segment lost 4 bases and the V segment lost 5 bases, leaving 2 bases of the junction unmatched. CDR1 and CDR2 from the germline V gene are SEHNR and FQNEAQ (reference sequence). Here the CDR3 reads CASSTTGGTEAFF. The DNA for the CDR3 is TGTGCCAGCAGCACGACAGGGGGCACTGAAGCTTTCTTT.

The chain carries TRBV6-5 and TRBJ1-1, with D uncertain. The CDR3 runs to 14 residues. The V end was cut by 2 bases, the J end by 1 base, with 8 bases between. Germline lookup yields CDR1 MNHEY and CDR2 SVGAGI. CDR3 amino acids: CASSYDGENTEAFF. CDR3 bases: TGTGCCAGCAGTTACGATGGGGAGAACACTGAAGCTTTCTTT.

V and J are TRBV5-6 and TRBJ2-5, with no clear D. The CDR3 covers 14 residues. Per germline, CDR1 SGHDT and CDR2 YYEEEE. V was cut by 4 bases and J by 4 bases, with 14 bases left in between. This chain's CDR3 is CASSPDLRRETQYF. The CDR3 bases are TGTGCCAGCAGCCCGGACCTGAGGCGAGAGACCCAGTACTTC.

The chain employs TRBV28 and TRBJ2-7; 9 bases are shared with TRBD2. The CDR3 spans 15 residues. The germline CDR1 and CDR2 sequences are MDHEN and SYDVKM. V was pared by 3 bases and J by 6 bases, with 9 bases of the junction left unmatched. CDR3 amino acids: CASSLVAGGPLEQYF. CDR3 coding DNA: TGTGCCAGCAGTTTGGTTGCGGGAGGGCCCCTCGAGCAGTACTTC.

This rearrangement joins TRBV3-1 (or the pseudogene TRBV3-2) to TRBJ2-3; 12 nucleotides match TRBD2. V gave up 4 bases and J gave up 2 bases; unmatched junction bases: 4. The CDR3 totals 16 residues. The germline CDR1 and CDR2 sequences are LGHDT and YNNKEL (reference sequence). CDR3 amino acids: CASSPRLAGDTDTQYF. The CDR3 nucleotides are TGTGCCAGCAGCCCCCGACTAGCGGGAGACACAGATACGCAGTATTTT.

This clone was seen a single time. The chain couples TRBV6-1 to TRBJ2-7, with 11 bases that match TRBD2. CDR3 length equals 15 residues. Trimming took 1 base from V and 7 from J; bases not matched to a gene: 6. Germline V CDR1 and CDR2: MNHNS, SASEGT. The CDR3 DNA is TGTGCCAGCAGTGAAGGTAGCGGGAGGGCCAGGGAGCAGTACTTC. It yields the protein CASSEGSGRAREQYF.

The chain carries TRBV12-3 or TRBV12-4 and TRBJ1-2; D possibly corresponds to TRBD1 (5 bases). The CDR3 is made up of 13 amino acids. The V end was cut by 6 bases, the J end by 5 bases, with 13 bases between. The CDR3, as DNA: TGTGCCAGCAGCCGAGACAGCTCGTATGGCTACACCTTC. Its protein product is CASSRDSSYGYTF.

V is TRBV7-9 and J is TRBJ1-1, with TRBD1 matching over 9 bases. The CDR3 is 15 amino acids. Germline V gene lookup returns CDR1 SEHNR and CDR2 FQNEAQ (reference sequence). The J segment lost 4 bases and the V segment lost 4 bases, leaving 7 bases of the junction unmatched. CDR3 amino acids: CASSSSQGAGTEAFF. The DNA of the CDR3 is TGTGCCAGCAGCTCATCACAGGGGGCCGGCACTGAAGCTTTCTTT.

The genes are TRBV28 and TRBJ2-7; weak D call: TRBD1 (5 bases). V was pared by 4 bases and J by 4 bases, with 11 bases between. From germline, CDR1 is MDHEN and CDR2 SYDVKM. This CDR3 is 13 amino acids long. CDR3 sequence: CASSSNRFYEQYF. The DNA of the CDR3 is TGTGCCAGCAGTTCCAACAGGTTTTACGAGCAGTACTTC.

This chain links TRBV7-3 with TRBJ2-1; the match to TRBD2 covers 14 bases. J was trimmed by 9 bases and V by 4 bases; bases with no gene match: 8. The CDR3 contains 16 residues. CDR1 is SGHTA, CDR2 FQGTGA, per germline. The CDR3 loop is CASSSSRLAGGFEQFF. The CDR3 DNA reads as TGTGCCAGCAGCTCCAGCCGACTAGCGGGAGGGTTTGAGCAGTTCTTC.

V and J are TRBV6-5 and TRBJ2-5; D not resolved. The CDR3 has 13 amino acids. CDR1 and CDR2 (germline): MNHEY, SVGAGI. Trimming pared 6 bases from V and 1 base from J, leaving 9 bases between. CDR3 nucleotides: TGTGCCAGCAGGACCCTCGGCCAAGAGACCCAGTACTTC. Protein product: CASRTLGQETQYF.